A single sample gave rise to the 7 T cell receptor beta chains below, sequenced in a study of Graves' ophthalmopathy and Graves' hyperthyroidism. Amplification of TCR beta CDR3 regions used RNA transcripts. Second-round multiplex PCR came after first-round RT-PCR with HTBI primers. TCRdb fed the multiplex PCR reads into MiXCR, producing one record per CDR3 protein. The data hold 300,000 to 500,000 distinct CDR3 sequences, with 15% to 17% observed a single time. Sequenced: peripheral blood. The receptors come from a woman aged 18-29 years with stable Graves' hyperthyroidism.

There are many counts of this clonotype. The chain links TRBV5-1 to TRBJ2-5; TRBD2 matches 8 bases. The CDR3 runs 16 residues. The germline gives CDR1 SGHRS, CDR2 YFSETQ. V shed 4 bases, J shed 2 bases, and the junction held 10 bases outside the gene matches. The CDR3, as DNA: TGCGCCAGCAGCGCGACACCCGGGACTAGACAAGAGACCCAGTACTTC. This translates into CASSATPGTRQETQYF.

This clonotype came up a few times. CDR3 amino acids: CASSSTGVAGGPYEQYF. The DNA for the CDR3 is TGTGCCAGCAGCTCCACCGGGGTAGCGGGGGGCCCCTACGAGCAGTACTTC. The J gene is TRBJ2-7, the V gene TRBV13; 10 positions match TRBD2. Unmatched junction bases numbered 11, after V lost 4 bases and J lost 2 bases. This CDR3 contains 17 residues. The V gene's germline CDR1 is PRHDT and CDR2 FYEKMQ (reference sequence).

This clonotype was seen at least ten times. As DNA, the CDR3 is TGTGCCAGCAGCCCAACACAGGGATTCCCCTACGAGCAGTACTTC. The encoded protein is CASSPTQGFPYEQYF. V and J are TRBV7-6 and TRBJ2-7, with D maybe TRBD1 (6 bases). The CDR3 has 15 residues. Germline CDR1 and CDR2: SGHVS and FNYEAQ. Between the trimmed V and J ends, which lost 5 bases and 2 bases, there was a span of 16 bases.

This chain joins TRBV20-1 and TRBJ2-7; D not resolved. There are 12 residues in the CDR3. Germline loops: CDR1 DFQATT, CDR2 SNEGSKA (reference sequence). Trimming removed 2 bases from V and 6 bases from J, with 11 bases in between. The CDR3 sequence: CSARPSWGEQYF. The CDR3 DNA is TGCAGTGCTAGACCCTCATGGGGCGAGCAGTACTTC.

This clonotype was seen many times. V gene TRBV11-2 combines with J gene TRBJ2-7, with 7 bases matching TRBD1. The germline CDR1 and CDR2 sequences are SGHAT and FQNNGV. CDR3 length: 15 residues. With 0 bases clipped from V and 1 base from J, the junction kept 3 bases outside the gene matches. The CDR3 region is CASSLDLTGSYEQYF. The CDR3 region has the DNA TGTGCCAGCAGCTTAGATTTGACAGGGTCCTACGAGCAGTACTTC.

This clonotype was picked up many times. This sequence joins TRBV12-3 or TRBV12-4 and TRBJ2-2; no firm D call. This CDR3 comprises 15 residues. The V and J ends lost 5 bases and 5 bases respectively, with 15 bases between them. CDR3 loop: CASSTGPLNTGELFF. The CDR3 DNA reads TGTGCCAGCAGTACCGGACCCCTAAATACCGGGGAGCTGTTTTTT.

This clonotype was seen ten or more times. The rearrangement links TRBV2 to TRBJ1-3; D not certain. This CDR3 is built from 15 residues. Germline-derived CDR1 and CDR2 are SNHLY and FYNNEI. V was pared by 10 bases and J by 1 base, with 17 bases between. In nucleotides, the CDR3 is TGTGCCACCGCGCGGGAAGGGATGTCTGGAAACACCATATATTTT. This sequence encodes CATAREGMSGNTIYF. Together with reference TRBV2 and TRBJ1-3, the CDR3 gives the full variable domain: EPEVTQTPSHQVTQMGQEVILRCVPISNHLYFYWYRQILGQKVEFLVSFYNNEISEKSEIFDDQFSVERPDGSNFTLKIRSTKLEDSAMYFCATAREGMSGNTIYFGEGSWLTVV.